This TCR beta chain came from a study of blood T cell repertoires in COVID-19. Study overall: Sites in the United States, Italy and Spain provided acute and convalescent COVID-19 samples. The cDNA or gDNA used as material had been derived from T cells, B-cell-depleted T cells, or PBMCs.

CDR3 length equals 16 residues. Original handling: Amplification from reference gene primers served as the basis for estimated nucleated cell counts. The table came from immunoSEQ multiplex PCR; TCRdb's copy has only in-frame clones and leaves some out. V and J calls and clone size are given by that table; D and trimming were obtained from the DNA. This table has 70,000 to 95,000 clones, under 90% appearing once. This receptor was identified in a human donor with active COVID-19. The donor label of this sample is uncertain. The specimen was peripheral blood. The chain carries TRBV21-1 and TRBJ2-1; TRBD2 is the table's D call, not checked against the DNA. TRBV21-1 is designated a pseudogene. CDR3 protein: CASSKLTGTLYNEQFF. The CDR3 DNA reads as TGTGCCAGCAGCAAACTTACCGGGACTTTATACAATGAGCAGTTCTTC.